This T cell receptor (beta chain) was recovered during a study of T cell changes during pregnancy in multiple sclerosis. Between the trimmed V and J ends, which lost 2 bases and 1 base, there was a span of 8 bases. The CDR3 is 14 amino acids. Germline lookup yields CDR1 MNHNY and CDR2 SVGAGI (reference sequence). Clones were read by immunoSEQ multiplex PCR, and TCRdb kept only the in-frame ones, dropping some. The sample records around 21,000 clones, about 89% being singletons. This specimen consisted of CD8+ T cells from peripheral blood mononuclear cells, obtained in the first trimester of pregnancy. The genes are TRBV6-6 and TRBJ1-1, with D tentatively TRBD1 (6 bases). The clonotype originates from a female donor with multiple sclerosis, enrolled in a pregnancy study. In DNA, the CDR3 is TGTGCCAGCAGTTACAGACAGGAGAACACTGAAGCTTTCTTT. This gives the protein CASSYRQENTEAFF.